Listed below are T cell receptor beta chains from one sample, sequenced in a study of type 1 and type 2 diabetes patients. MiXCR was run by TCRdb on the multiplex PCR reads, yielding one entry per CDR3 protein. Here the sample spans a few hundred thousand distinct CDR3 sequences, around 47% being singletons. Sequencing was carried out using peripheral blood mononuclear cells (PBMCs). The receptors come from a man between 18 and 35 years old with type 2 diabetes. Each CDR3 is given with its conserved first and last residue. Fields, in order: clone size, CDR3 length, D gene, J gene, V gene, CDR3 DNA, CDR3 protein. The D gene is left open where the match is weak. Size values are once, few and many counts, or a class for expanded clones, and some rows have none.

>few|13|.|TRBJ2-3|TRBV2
TGTGCCAGCAGACGGCAGGGCACAGATACGCAGTATTTT
CASRRQGTDTQYF
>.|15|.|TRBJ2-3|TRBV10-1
TGCGTCAGCAGTGAGGGGGGGGGGCGGTCAGATACGCAGTATTTT
CVSSEGGGRSDTQYF
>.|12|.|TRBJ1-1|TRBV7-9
TGTGCCAGCAGCTTAGTGGGACCTGAAGCCTTCTTT
CASSLVGPEAFF
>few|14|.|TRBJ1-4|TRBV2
TGTGCCAGCAGCCTCGCTAGGGCCGATGAAAAACTGTTTTTT
CASSLARADEKLFF
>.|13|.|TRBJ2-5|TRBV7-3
TGTGCCAGCAGCTTCAGGGAACGAGAGACCCAGTACTTC
CASSFRERETQYF
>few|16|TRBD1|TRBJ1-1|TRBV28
TGTGCCAGCAAAGGGACAGGGGGCGAAGTTGGCACTGAAGCTTTCTTT
CASKGTGGEVGTEAFF
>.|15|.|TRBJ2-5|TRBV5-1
TGCGCCAGCAGCCCCGGGACCGCCGGAGGGGAGACCCAGTACTTC
CASSPGTAGGETQYF
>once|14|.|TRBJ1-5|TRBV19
TGTGCCAGTAGTATTATAGGGCTGGGGCAGCCCCAGCATTTT
CASSIIGLGQPQHF
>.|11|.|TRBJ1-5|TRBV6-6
TGTGCCATCAGTGAGGGGCAGCCCCAGCATTTT
CAISEGQPQHF
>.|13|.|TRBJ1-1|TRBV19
TGTGCCAGTAGTATCAGCAGGGGCACTGAAGCTTTCTTT
CASSISRGTEAFF
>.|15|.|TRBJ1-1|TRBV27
TGTGCCAGCAGACGAAGACAGACTATGAACACTGAAGCTTTCTTT
CASRRRQTMNTEAFF
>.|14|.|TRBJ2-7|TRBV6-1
TGTGCCAGCAGTGAACTCCCTCCGGACTCGGAGCAGTACTTC
CASSELPPDSEQYF
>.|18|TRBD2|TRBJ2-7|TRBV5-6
TGTGCCAGCAGCAGCGGGACTAGCGGTCTACCCCCCTCCTACGAGCAGTACTTC
CASSSGTSGLPPSYEQYF
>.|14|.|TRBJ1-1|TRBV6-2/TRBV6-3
TGTGCCAGCACCCCACGGAGGGAGAAAACTGAAGCTTTCTTT
CASTPRREKTEAFF
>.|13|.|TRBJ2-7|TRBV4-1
TGCGCCAGCAGCCAAGATCAAGGATACGAGCAGTACTTC
CASSQDQGYEQYF
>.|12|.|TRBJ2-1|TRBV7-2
TGTGCCAGCTATCAAGGGTTTTATGAGCAGTTCTTC
CASYQGFYEQFF
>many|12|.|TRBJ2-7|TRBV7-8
TGTGCCAGCAGTTTGGGCAGGGGCGAGCAGTACTTC
CASSLGRGEQYF
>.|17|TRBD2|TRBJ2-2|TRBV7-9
TGTGCCAGCAGCTTAACGGCGGGGGGGCGACGTACCGGGGAGCTGTTTTTT
CASSLTAGGRRTGELFF
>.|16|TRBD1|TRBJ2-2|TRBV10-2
TGTGCCACCCGGGGAGCGGGGACAGGGTACACCGGGGAGCTGTTTTTT
CATRGAGTGYTGELFF
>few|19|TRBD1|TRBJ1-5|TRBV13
TGTGCCAGCAGCCTTCACGGACAGGGGAAATTCGGTGGCAATCAGCCCCAGCATTTT
CASSLHGQGKFGGNQPQHF
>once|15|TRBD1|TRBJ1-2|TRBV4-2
TGTGCCAGCAGCCAACCCGGACAGGGCGGATATGGCTACACCTTC
CASSQPGQGGYGYTF
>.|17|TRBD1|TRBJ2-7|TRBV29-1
TGCAGCGTTGCGCGAGGGGGCCGTGGGCGACTTGCCTACGAGCAGTACTTC
CSVARGGRGRLAYEQYF
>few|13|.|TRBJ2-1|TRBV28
TGTGCCAGCAGTTTAGCCGGATACAATGAGCAGTTCTTC
CASSLAGYNEQFF
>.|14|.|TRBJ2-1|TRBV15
TGTGCCACCAGCTCCCGCGGCTGGACCAATGAGCAGTTCTTC
CATSSRGWTNEQFF
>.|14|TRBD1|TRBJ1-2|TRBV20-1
TGCAGTGCTGAGGACAGGGGGGGATACTATGGCTACACCTTC
CSAEDRGGYYGYTF
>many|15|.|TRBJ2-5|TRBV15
TGTGCCACCAGCGTCGGTGGGGGGGCGAAAGAGACCCAGTACTTC
CATSVGGGAKETQYF
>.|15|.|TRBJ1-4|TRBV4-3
TGCGCCAGCAGCCAAGCGGAGGGGACGGGAGAAAAACTGTTTTTT
CASSQAEGTGEKLFF
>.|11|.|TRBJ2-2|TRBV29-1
TGCAGCGCACTAGACACCGGGGAGCTGTTTTTT
CSALDTGELFF
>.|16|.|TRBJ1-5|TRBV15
TGTGCCACCAGCGGGGGAACCTCAGTGGGGAATCAGCCCCAGCATTTT
CATSGGTSVGNQPQHF
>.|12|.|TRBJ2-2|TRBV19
TGTGCCAGTAGCCTCACAGCCGGGGAGCTGTTTTTT
CASSLTAGELFF
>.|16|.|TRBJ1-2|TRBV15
TGTGCCACCAGCCTCTATTCAGTAGCAAGGGGCTATGGCTACACCTTC
CATSLYSVARGYGYTF
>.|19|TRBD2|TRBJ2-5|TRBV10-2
TGCGCCAGCAGTGAGCCCTTTCGGACTAGCGGGGTACTGGAAGAGACCCAGTACTTC
CASSEPFRTSGVLEETQYF
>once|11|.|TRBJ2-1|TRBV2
TGTGCCAGCAGCTCGATGGACAGCCAACTCTTC
CASSSMDSQLF
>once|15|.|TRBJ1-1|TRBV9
TGTGCCAGCAGCGCAAGTGGGGGGGTGAACACTGAAGCTTTCTTT
CASSASGGVNTEAFF
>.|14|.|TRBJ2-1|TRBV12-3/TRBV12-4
TGTGCCAGCAGCCTTTGGGGGCTCGGGAATGAGCAGTTCTTC
CASSLWGLGNEQFF
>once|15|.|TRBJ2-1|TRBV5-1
TGCGCCAGCAGCTTGGGTGGGGAACGACGTTTAGAGCAGTTCTTC
CASSLGGERRLEQFF
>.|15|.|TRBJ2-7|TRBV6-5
TGTGCCAGCAGTTACTCGCAGGGGGAGGTCTACGAGCAGTACTTC
CASSYSQGEVYEQYF
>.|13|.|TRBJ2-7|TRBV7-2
TGTGCCAGCAGCTCAGGCAGAACCTACGAGCAGTACTTC
CASSSGRTYEQYF
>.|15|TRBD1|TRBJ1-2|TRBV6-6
TGTGCCAGCAGCCTAGGACAGGGGATCTTCTATGGCTACACCTTC
CASSLGQGIFYGYTF
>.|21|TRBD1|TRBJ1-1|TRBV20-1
TGCAGTGCTAGGCCGAAGGACAGGGGTGCAGGGAGGGTCTTTCTGAACACTGAAGCTTTCTTT
CSARPKDRGAGRVFLNTEAFF
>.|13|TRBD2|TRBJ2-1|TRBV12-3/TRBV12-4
TGTGCCAGCAGTTTAGCGGGACTAGCGGTGCAGTTCTTC
CASSLAGLAVQFF
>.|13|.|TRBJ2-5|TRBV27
TGTGCCAGCGCCTGGGGAGCGGCAGAGACCCAGTACTTC
CASAWGAAETQYF
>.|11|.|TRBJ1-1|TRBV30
TGTGCCTGGATGGGTTGGACTGAAGCTTTCTTT
CAWMGWTEAFF
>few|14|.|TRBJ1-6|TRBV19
TGTGCCAGTACTCAGGGGAGCTATAATTCACCCCTCCACTTT
CASTQGSYNSPLHF
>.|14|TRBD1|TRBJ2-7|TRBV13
TGTGCCAGCAGCAACCGGGACAGGGCGTACGAGCAGTACTTC
CASSNRDRAYEQYF
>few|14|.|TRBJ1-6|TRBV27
TGTGCCAGCAGTTTACAGGGTCTGAATTCACCCCTCCACTTT
CASSLQGLNSPLHF
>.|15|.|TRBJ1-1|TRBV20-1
TGCAGTGCCCCCAACCCAGGAGTGTGGGGCACTGAAGCTTTCTTT
CSAPNPGVWGTEAFF
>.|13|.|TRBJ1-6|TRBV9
TGTGCCAGCAGGGACGGTTCGAATTCACCCCTCCACTTT
CASRDGSNSPLHF
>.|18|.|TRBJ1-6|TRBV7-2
TGTGCCAGCAACGACAAAAGACGGGGGAGCTCCTATAATTCACCCCTCCACTTT
CASNDKRRGSSYNSPLHF
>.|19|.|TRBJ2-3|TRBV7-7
TGTGCTAGCAGCCTACTTTTCGGTGGGCCAATAAACTACACAGATACGCAGTATTTT
CASSLLFGGPINYTDTQYF
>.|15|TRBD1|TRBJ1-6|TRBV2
TGTGCCAGCAGGGCCGGGACAGTCTATAATTCACCCCTCCACTTT
CASRAGTVYNSPLHF
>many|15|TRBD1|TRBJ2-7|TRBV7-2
TGTGCCAGCAGCTTAAGGACAGGGAGCTCCTACGAGCAGTACTTC
CASSLRTGSSYEQYF
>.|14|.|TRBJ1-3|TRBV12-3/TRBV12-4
TGTGCCAGCAGTTTGATTGGTCAAGGAAACACCATATATTTT
CASSLIGQGNTIYF
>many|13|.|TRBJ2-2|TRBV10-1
TGCGCCAGCGGACCGCCAAACACCGGGGAGCTGTTTTTT
CASGPPNTGELFF